The rows below give T cell receptor beta chains drawn from one sample of a study of blood T cells in healthy people across ages. TCRdb redid the calling of the 5' RACE reads with MiXCR, one entry per CDR3 protein. The sample has about 970,000 distinct CDR3 sequences, roughly 50% seen once; the top ten hold 20% to 25%. The source material was blood. Source of these receptors: a woman aged 60-75 years in good health. Each CDR3 is given with its conserved first and last residue. The order of the fields is J gene, clone size, V gene, D gene, CDR3 DNA, CDR3 protein. A D gene is named only where the DNA matches it firmly. Only some rows state a clone size, as once, few, many or a class for expanded clones.

>TRBJ2-2|.|TRBV4-1|.
TGCGCCAGCAGCCAATCCGGGAGTGGCGGGGAGCTGTTTTTT
CASSQSGSGGELFF
>TRBJ2-7|.|TRBV5-6|.
TGTGCCAGCAGCTTGAGTGGGGACCTCCCGCCCTACGAGCAGTACTTC
CASSLSGDLPPYEQYF
>TRBJ2-5|.|TRBV15|.
TGTGCCACCAGCAGAGATGGAGTTCAGGAGACCCAGTACTTC
CATSRDGVQETQYF
>TRBJ2-1|.|TRBV29-1|TRBD2
TGCAGCGCCTCCGGGACTAGCGGGAGGCGTAGGCAGTTCTTC
CSASGTSGRRRQFF
>TRBJ2-6|few|TRBV30|TRBD1
TGTGCCTGGAGTCCACGGACAGGGAGGGCCAACGTCCTGACTTTC
CAWSPRTGRANVLTF
>TRBJ1-1|.|TRBV6-5|.
TGTGCCAGCAGTATGGGGGGATCCGCTTTCTTT
CASSMGGSAFF
>TRBJ2-1|.|TRBV20-1|.
TGCAGTGCCCCGGGGGCGAGTGAGCAGTTCTTC
CSAPGASEQFF
>TRBJ2-5|.|TRBV10-3|.
TGTGCCTCCCGCCTAGGGGCGGGAGAGACCCAGTACTTC
CASRLGAGETQYF
>TRBJ1-6|few|TRBV10-3|.
TGTGCCATCAGTGAACAACCCAATTCACCCCTCCACTTT
CAISEQPNSPLHF
>TRBJ2-7|.|TRBV5-1|TRBD1
TGCGCCAGCAGCCGGGAGGGACAGGGGTATTACGAGCAGTACTTC
CASSREGQGYYEQYF
>TRBJ1-6|once|TRBV6-4|.
TGTGCCAGCAGTCGAGAGAGTTATAATTCACCCCTCCACTTT
CASSRESYNSPLHF
>TRBJ2-7|.|TRBV27|.
TGTGCCAGCAGCCAGGGGAGGGGAGGGGTCTACGAGCAGTACTTC
CASSQGRGGVYEQYF
>TRBJ2-5|.|TRBV7-2|TRBD2
TGTGCCAGCAGCTTAGGTGGCGGGGGGGAGACCCAGTACTTC
CASSLGGGGETQYF
>TRBJ2-5|few|TRBV20-1|TRBD2
TGCAGTGCTGCTCTAGCGGGAGGGTCAGAGACCCAGTACTTC
CSAALAGGSETQYF
>TRBJ1-1|.|TRBV7-9|TRBD1
TGTGCCAGCAGCTTAGCCCAGACAGGGGCTGAAGCTTTCTTT
CASSLAQTGAEAFF
>TRBJ2-2|.|TRBV12-3/TRBV12-4|.
TGTGCCAGCAGTTTCGAGGGGGGTTCGGCCGGGGAGCTGTTTTTT
CASSFEGGSAGELFF
>TRBJ1-4|.|TRBV12-3/TRBV12-4|.
TGTGCCAGCAGCAGTTTCGGGAGGACTAATGAAAAACTGTTTTTT
CASSSFGRTNEKLFF
>TRBJ2-7|.|TRBV28|.
TGTGCCAGCAGTTTAACGCGGCAGCCCTACGAGCAGTACTTC
CASSLTRQPYEQYF
>TRBJ2-1|.|TRBV3-1|.
TGTGCCAGCAGCCGGATGCTAGCGTTAGATTACAATGAGCAGTTCTTC
CASSRMLALDYNEQFF
>TRBJ2-1|once|TRBV20-1|TRBD1
TGCAGTGCTAGGGCCTCGGACAGGTCCCCCTACAATGAGCAGTTCTTC
CSARASDRSPYNEQFF
>TRBJ2-7|.|TRBV27|.
TGTGCCAGCAGCTTTCGACAGGACCACTACGAGCAGTACTTC
CASSFRQDHYEQYF
>TRBJ1-2|few|TRBV15|TRBD1
TGTGCCACCAGCAGAAACGCAAGACAGGGCTCTGGCTACACCTTC
CATSRNARQGSGYTF
>TRBJ2-1|many|TRBV7-3|.
TGTGCCAGCAGCTTCTCCGGGAACCGATACAATGAGCAGTTCTTC
CASSFSGNRYNEQFF
>TRBJ2-1|.|TRBV5-6|.
TGTGCCAGCAGCTATTGGACTAATGAGCAGTTCTTC
CASSYWTNEQFF
>TRBJ1-2|.|TRBV4-1|TRBD1
TGCGCCAGCAGCCAACCTCACAGGGGGAGGTATGGCTACACCTTC
CASSQPHRGRYGYTF
>TRBJ2-2|.|TRBV11-2|.
TGTGCCAGCAGCTTATTCCGGACAGACCTCACCGGGGAGCTGTTTTTT
CASSLFRTDLTGELFF
>TRBJ2-2|once|TRBV27|.
TGTGCCAGCCAAGCAGGGTGGGGCACCGGGGAGCTGTTTTTT
CASQAGWGTGELFF
>TRBJ1-5|.|TRBV20-1|TRBD1
TGCAGTGCCCATGGACAGGGGGGACTTTCCAATCAGCCCCAGCATTTT
CSAHGQGGLSNQPQHF
>TRBJ2-7|.|TRBV20-1|TRBD2
TGCAGTGCTAGCAAAACCGGGACTAGCGGTTACGAGCAGTACTTC
CSASKTGTSGYEQYF
>TRBJ2-7|.|TRBV27|.
TGTGCCAGCAGTTACCTTCAGGGGGGAGGATCCTACGAGCAGTACTTC
CASSYLQGGGSYEQYF
>TRBJ2-3|.|TRBV5-1|.
TGCGCCAGCAGCTTTAGTCAAAACCAGGCAGATACGCAGTATTTT
CASSFSQNQADTQYF
>TRBJ2-7|.|TRBV6-1|TRBD2
TGTGCCAGCAAACTCGGACTAGCGGGGTCCTACGAGCAGTACTTC
CASKLGLAGSYEQYF
>TRBJ2-7|.|TRBV14|.
TGTGCCAGCAGGCCGGCCATCTCCTACGAGCAGTACTTC
CASRPAISYEQYF
>TRBJ2-7|.|TRBV12-3/TRBV12-4|.
TGTGCCAGCCGTGAGACTTCCAGCTCCTACGAGCAGTACTTC
CASRETSSSYEQYF
>TRBJ1-6|.|TRBV20-1|.
TGCAGTGCTAGACCGGGCATCGGATCACCCCTCCACTTT
CSARPGIGSPLHF
>TRBJ2-3|.|TRBV5-1|.
TGCGCCAGCAGCTTCGGTTACACCACAGATACGCAGTATTTT
CASSFGYTTDTQYF
>TRBJ2-3|.|TRBV10-3|.
TGTGCCATCACGCCCGGGGAACGGACTCTTGATAGCACAGATACGCAGTATTTT
CAITPGERTLDSTDTQYF
>TRBJ2-1|.|TRBV20-1|TRBD2
TGCAGTGCTCGGAGCGGGACCTACTACAATGAGCAGTTCTTC
CSARSGTYYNEQFF